This T cell receptor (beta chain) is drawn from a study of T-cell reconstitution after alpha-beta-depleted transplantation in children. Comment on this clonotype: Its specificity is not known.

Study-wide results and caveats: Several hundred graft clones that had expanded were reportedly the source of alpha-beta T cells about two months after transplant. T-cell counts and diversity were attributed mostly to newly produced T cells one year after transplant.

For TCRbeta, the library was prepared with unique molecular identifiers. TCRdb analysed the PCR reads with MiXCR anew, one entry per CDR3 protein. This table holds almost 250,000 distinct CDR3 sequences, roughly 25% found once. The source material was PBMCs, sampled before TCRalphabeta/CD19-depleted stem cell transplant. This sequence was found in a girl under 10 years old with Fanconi anemia, due to receive a stem cell transplant.

The DNA for the CDR3 is TGTGCCAGCATCGATAGCGGGGGGCCGAATACGCAGTATTTT. Its protein is CASIDSGGPNTQYF. The chain joins TRBV7-2 to TRBJ2-3, with 10 positions matching TRBD2. The CDR3 contains 14 residues. J gave up 7 bases and V 7 bases, and 8 bases lay outside the gene matches. In germline, CDR1 is SGHTA, CDR2 FQGNSA.